This is a list of T cell receptor beta chains from one sample in a study of cytomegalovirus exposure and HLA in healthy donors. The data were produced by immunoSEQ multiplex PCR, yet TCRdb's version contains in-frame clones alone and is incomplete. The sample holds over 200,000 clones, about 92% seen once. The sequenced sample was PBMCs. The receptor set was obtained from a young woman in good health and CMV-seronegative. Both conserved end residues are part of each CDR3. A D gene is named only where the DNA matches it firmly. A clone size is listed for some rows: how often the clone was seen (once, few, many), or a class if it is expanded.

d_gene,abundance,j_gene,v_gene,CDR3nt,CDR3aa
-,-,TRBJ2-7,TRBV27,TGTGCCAGCAGTTTGGGATTCGAGCAGTACTTC,CASSLGFEQYF
-,-,TRBJ1-1,TRBV5-1,TGCGCCAGCTCGAGAGGGGAGACAGCCTTGAACACTGAAGCTTTCTTT,CASSRGETALNTEAFF
TRBD1,once,TRBJ2-7,TRBV18,TGTGCCAGCTCGAGGCAAACGACGACAGGGGCCCCCTACGAGCAGTACTTC,CASSRQTTTGAPYEQYF
-,few,TRBJ1-2,TRBV6-6,TGTGCCAGCTCGCCCGGAGGAGGCTACACCTTC,CASSPGGGYTF
-,-,TRBJ2-3,TRBV28,TGTGCCAGCAGTCTACAACCAGATACGCAGTATTTT,CASSLQPDTQYF
-,-,TRBJ2-7,TRBV12-2,TGTGCAAGTCAGGCGGGCGGCGGGGGCGAGCAGTACTTC,CASQAGGGGEQYF
TRBD2,-,TRBJ2-3,TRBV6-5,TGTGCCAGCAGGACCGGAGCGGGAGGGACAGATACGCAGTATTTT,CASRTGAGGTDTQYF
-,-,TRBJ1-4,TRBV28,TGTGCCAGCAGTAGACAGCAAAATGAAAAACTGTTTTTT,CASSRQQNEKLFF
-,-,TRBJ2-1,TRBV27,TGTGCCACAAAATCGGCGGGGAACTACAATGAGCAGTTCTTC,CATKSAGNYNEQFF
TRBD2,-,TRBJ2-5,TRBV4-1,TGCGCCAGCAGCCGCCGACTAGCGGAGCAAGAGACCCAGTACTTC,CASSRRLAEQETQYF
-,-,TRBJ1-1,TRBV7-6,TGTGCCAGCCGAGTAAACCCTAAGAACACTGAAGCTTTCTTT,CASRVNPKNTEAFF
TRBD1,-,TRBJ2-7,TRBV7-9,TGTGCCAGCAGCTTAGAGGGGACAGGTACCTACGAGCAGTACTTC,CASSLEGTGTYEQYF
-,-,TRBJ2-3,TRBV7-8,TGTGCCAGCAGCCTTCGCCAAACAGATACGCAGTATTTT,CASSLRQTDTQYF
TRBD2,-,TRBJ2-1,TRBV11-2,TGTGCCAGCAGAGTAACCGGGACTATCAATGAGCAGTTCTTC,CASRVTGTINEQFF
-,-,TRBJ2-7,TRBV21-1,TGTGCCAGCAGCACCCCCAAAAACAGGGGGCGCAGTTGCGAGCAGTACTTC,CASSTPKNRGRSCEQYF
TRBD2,-,TRBJ2-7,TRBV5-1,TGCGCCAGCAGCTTGTGGGGGACTAGCGGGAGCCTTGCGTGGGAGCAGTACTTC,CASSLWGTSGSLAWEQYF
-,-,TRBJ1-3,TRBV5-5,TGTGCCAGCAGCCCCTCGGGCTCTCCTGGAAACACCATATATTTT,CASSPSGSPGNTIYF
TRBD1,-,TRBJ2-2,TRBV11-2,TGTGCCAGCAGCTTTAGGACAGGGTACACCGGGGAGCTGTTTTTT,CASSFRTGYTGELFF
TRBD1,once,TRBJ2-7,TRBV27,TGTGCCAGCATTGGGACAGGGGGCTACGAGCAGTACTTC,CASIGTGGYEQYF
-,-,TRBJ2-7,TRBV10-3,TGTGCCATCAGTGGGGATTACGAGCAGTACTTC,CAISGDYEQYF
TRBD2,-,TRBJ2-1,TRBV27,TGTGCCAGTAGACTAGCGGGAGTGTTCGCCAGTGTCGATGAGCAGTTCTTC,CASRLAGVFASVDEQFF
-,-,TRBJ2-6,TRBV2,TGTGCCAGCAGTGAAGAAGGGTTCTCTGGGGCCAACGTCCTGACTTTC,CASSEEGFSGANVLTF
-,once,TRBJ2-6,TRBV28,TGTGCCAGCAGTTTCGGTCCGTTGATCACCTCTGGGGCCAACGTCCTGACTTTC,CASSFGPLITSGANVLTF
-,-,TRBJ2-5,TRBV27,TGTGCCAGCAGCCTCCGTCTAACTAGCCCAACAGAGACCCAGTACTTC,CASSLRLTSPTETQYF
TRBD1,-,TRBJ2-4,TRBV6-5,TGTGCCAGCAGTTACCCGGGACAGAGTGGCAAAAACATTCAGTACTTC,CASSYPGQSGKNIQYF
-,-,TRBJ1-1,TRBV4-1,TGCGCCAGCAGCCACCAGGGTTACACTGAAGCTTTCTTT,CASSHQGYTEAFF
-,-,TRBJ2-2,TRBV9,TGTGCCAGCAGCGGCGGCCTAGCAGTCGCGCAGAGCACCGGGGAGCTGTTTTTT,CASSGGLAVAQSTGELFF
TRBD1,-,TRBJ2-2,TRBV7-9,TGTGCCAGCAGCTCCGGGACAGGGGGCACCGGGGAGCTGTTTTTT,CASSSGTGGTGELFF
-,-,TRBJ2-6,TRBV6-5,TGTGCCAGCAGTTACTCGATTAACTCTGGGGCCAACGTCCTGACTTTC,CASSYSINSGANVLTF
TRBD2,once,TRBJ2-3,TRBV29-1,TGCAGCGGCGCGCACCGACTAGCGGGAATGGATACGCAGTATTTT,CSGAHRLAGMDTQYF
TRBD1,-,TRBJ1-1,TRBV28,TGTGCCAGCAGTTTAAGCAGGGGGCACTCTAACACTGAAGCTTTCTTT,CASSLSRGHSNTEAFF
-,once,TRBJ1-2,TRBV5-8,TGTGCCAGCAGCTTGGCGGGGGATCCTGGCTACACCTTC,CASSLAGDPGYTF
TRBD1,-,TRBJ2-1,TRBV14,TGTGCCAGCAGTAGGACAGGGAGAGGGGATGAGCAGTTCTTC,CASSRTGRGDEQFF
-,-,TRBJ2-1,TRBV9,TGTGCCAGCAGCCCGGGGGTATACAATGAGCAGTTCTTC,CASSPGVYNEQFF